Listed below are T cell receptor beta chains from one sample, sequenced in a study of cytomegalovirus exposure and HLA in healthy donors. TCRdb keeps only in-frame clones here, not all; method: immunoSEQ multiplex PCR. The sample contains 65,000 to 90,000 clones, around 79% of which appear only once. The source material was PBMCs. The receptors stem from a man between 25 and 39 years old in good health and CMV-seronegative. The CDR3 runs from the conserved cysteine through the conserved F or W. Fields, in order: J gene, V gene, D gene, CDR3 protein, CDR3 DNA. The D gene is left open where the match is weak.

j_gene: TRBJ2-3; v_gene: TRBV5-1; d_gene: NA; CDR3aa: CASSLEQARTDTQYF; CDR3nt: TGCGCCAGCAGCTTGGAGCAGGCACGCACAGATACGCAGTATTTT
j_gene: TRBJ1-5; v_gene: TRBV30; d_gene: NA; CDR3aa: CAWSGQGFSPQHF; CDR3nt: TGTGCCTGGAGTGGGCAGGGGTTTTCGCCCCAGCATTTT
j_gene: TRBJ2-5; v_gene: TRBV6-6; d_gene: NA; CDR3aa: CASSYSGGGGRETQYF; CDR3nt: TGTGCCAGCAGTTACTCAGGTGGGGGGGGCAGGGAGACCCAGTACTTC
j_gene: TRBJ2-5; v_gene: TRBV18; d_gene: NA; CDR3aa: CASSPGQPETQYF; CDR3nt: TGTGCCAGCTCACCAGGACAGCCAGAGACCCAGTACTTC
j_gene: TRBJ1-1; v_gene: TRBV30; d_gene: NA; CDR3aa: CAWNWAFETEAFF; CDR3nt: TGTGCCTGGAATTGGGCCTTCGAGACTGAAGCTTTCTTT
j_gene: TRBJ1-3; v_gene: TRBV6-5; d_gene: NA; CDR3aa: CASHSSGAGNTIYF; CDR3nt: TGTGCCAGCCATTCTTCGGGAGCTGGAAACACCATATATTTT
j_gene: TRBJ2-5; v_gene: TRBV10-1; d_gene: TRBD2; CDR3aa: CASSEEEAGRAGLETQYF; CDR3nt: TGCGCCAGCAGTGAAGAGGAAGCGGGACGCGCCGGTCTAGAGACCCAGTACTTC
j_gene: TRBJ2-1; v_gene: TRBV15; d_gene: NA; CDR3aa: CATSRSGIYNEQFF; CDR3nt: TGTGCCACCAGCAGATCCGGGATCTACAATGAGCAGTTCTTC
j_gene: TRBJ1-5; v_gene: TRBV6-4; d_gene: NA; CDR3aa: CASSADSNQPQHF; CDR3nt: TGTGCCAGCAGCGCGGATAGCAATCAGCCCCAGCATTTT
j_gene: TRBJ2-3; v_gene: TRBV19; d_gene: TRBD1; CDR3aa: CASSKGQLTDTQYF; CDR3nt: TGTGCCAGTAGTAAGGGACAGCTCACAGATACGCAGTATTTT
j_gene: TRBJ2-1; v_gene: TRBV11-2; d_gene: NA; CDR3aa: CASSVGGRGGSYNEQFF; CDR3nt: TGTGCCAGCAGCGTAGGGGGTAGGGGAGGGTCCTACAATGAGCAGTTCTTC
j_gene: TRBJ1-1; v_gene: TRBV19; d_gene: NA; CDR3aa: CATGSRLSEAFF; CDR3nt: TGTGCCACCGGGAGCAGACTTTCCGAAGCTTTCTTT
j_gene: TRBJ2-7; v_gene: TRBV10-2; d_gene: NA; CDR3aa: CASSHSGSYEQYF; CDR3nt: TGCGCCAGCTCCCATAGCGGCTCCTACGAGCAGTACTTC
j_gene: TRBJ1-4; v_gene: TRBV28; d_gene: NA; CDR3aa: CASGRDATNEKLFF; CDR3nt: TGTGCCAGCGGCAGGGATGCAACTAATGAAAAACTGTTTTTT
j_gene: TRBJ1-2; v_gene: TRBV6-1; d_gene: NA; CDR3aa: CASSIEVFSYGYTF; CDR3nt: TGTGCCAGCAGTATAGAAGTCTTCTCCTATGGCTACACCTTC
j_gene: TRBJ2-5; v_gene: TRBV30; d_gene: NA; CDR3aa: CAWSYNGLTGETQYF; CDR3nt: TGTGCCTGGAGTTATAATGGTTTAACTGGAGAGACCCAGTACTTC
j_gene: TRBJ2-3; v_gene: TRBV7-6; d_gene: TRBD2; CDR3aa: CASSHTSGGARDTQYF; CDR3nt: TGTGCCAGCAGCCACACTAGCGGGGGGGCCAGAGATACGCAGTATTTT
j_gene: TRBJ1-4; v_gene: TRBV19; d_gene: TRBD1; CDR3aa: CASVPDRGQEKLFF; CDR3nt: TGTGCCAGCGTCCCCGACAGGGGGCAAGAAAAACTGTTTTTT
j_gene: TRBJ2-5; v_gene: TRBV5-5; d_gene: NA; CDR3aa: CASSFNLRENQETQYF; CDR3nt: TGTGCCAGCAGCTTCAATCTGAGAGAGAACCAAGAGACCCAGTACTTC
j_gene: TRBJ1-1; v_gene: TRBV11-2; d_gene: NA; CDR3aa: CASSPKTGEAFF; CDR3nt: TGTGCCAGCAGCCCTAAGACAGGTGAAGCTTTCTTT